This T cell receptor (beta chain) derives from a study of regulatory T cells in long-lasting Graves disease. Across the whole study: Positive TSH receptor antibodies alongside over 5 years of antithyroid drugs were what marked Graves' disease as persistent.

Construction of the TCR beta libraries employed iRepertoire HTBI primers in conjunction with Arm-PCR of CDR3 regions. TCRdb recomputed calls from the multiplex PCR reads with MiXCR, one row per CDR3 protein. The sample lists approximately 690,000 distinct CDR3 sequences, around 32% occurring once. A word on this clonotype: Its matching antigen is unknown.

Trimming left V 4 bases short and J 2 bases short, with 7 bases between. The length of the CDR3 is 13 residues. The study, taken as a whole, reports: Reduced TCR diversity was observed in persistent Graves' patients versus newly diagnosed patients. Newly diagnosed disease favored TRBV20-1 and TRBJ2-1 over persistent disease. It is possible that accuracy was reduced by the small size of the sample.

Documented time point: persistent/refractory GD, antithyroid drugs over 5 years with positive TRAb. RNA isolated from PBMCs was used to make the TCR library. The chain couples TRBV12-3 or TRBV12-4 to TRBJ2-3; D is unclear. The receptor comes from a female donor with Graves disease. This specimen was peripheral blood mononuclear cells (PBMCs), taken when the disease was refractory, from a patient treated with antithyroid drugs. This CDR3 reads CASSSLITDTQYF. The CDR3 region has the DNA TGTGCCAGCAGTTCACTAATCACAGATACGCAGTATTTT.